This passage covers 2 T cell receptor beta chains from one sample sequenced in a study of blood T cell repertoires in COVID-19. The table came from immunoSEQ multiplex PCR; TCRdb's copy has only in-frame clones and leaves some out. The sample has fewer than 400,000 clones, more than 85% seen once. The sample consisted of PBMCs or T cells enriched from blood (not recorded which). The receptors originated from a woman aged 25 to 39 who had been exposed to COVID-19.

V and J are TRBV5-4 and TRBJ2-1; 14 bases line up with TRBD2. Germline V gene sequence: CDR1 SGHNT, CDR2 YYREEE (reference sequence). Trimming cost V 4 bases and J 3 bases; bases outside gene matches: 6. CDR3 length: 17 amino acids. In DNA form, the CDR3 reads TGTGCCAGCAGCCGAAGACTAGCGGGGGGGAACTACAATGAGCAGTTCTTC. This gives the protein CASSRRLAGGNYNEQFF.

This chain uses TRBV7-9 with TRBJ1-2; 7 positions match TRBD1. CDR1 and CDR2 (germline): SEHNR, FQNEAQ (reference sequence). The ends lost 4 bases at V and 1 base at J; junction bases unmatched: 9. The CDR3 spans 16 residues. The chain's CDR3 is CASSSMGDSFNYGYTF. CDR3 nucleotide sequence: TGTGCCAGCAGCTCTATGGGGGACAGCTTTAACTATGGCTACACCTTC.